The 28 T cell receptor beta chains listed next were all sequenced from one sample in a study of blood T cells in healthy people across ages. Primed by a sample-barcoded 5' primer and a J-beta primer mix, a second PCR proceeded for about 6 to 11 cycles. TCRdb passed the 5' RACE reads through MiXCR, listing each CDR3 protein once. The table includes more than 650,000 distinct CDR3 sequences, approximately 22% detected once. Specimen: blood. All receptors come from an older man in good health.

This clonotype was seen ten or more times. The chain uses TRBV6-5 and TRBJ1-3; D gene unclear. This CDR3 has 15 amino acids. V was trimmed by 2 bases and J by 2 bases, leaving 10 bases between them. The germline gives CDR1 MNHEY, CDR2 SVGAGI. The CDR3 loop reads CASSYQDGAGNTIYF. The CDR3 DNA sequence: TGTGCCAGCAGTTACCAAGACGGAGCTGGAAACACCATATATTTT.

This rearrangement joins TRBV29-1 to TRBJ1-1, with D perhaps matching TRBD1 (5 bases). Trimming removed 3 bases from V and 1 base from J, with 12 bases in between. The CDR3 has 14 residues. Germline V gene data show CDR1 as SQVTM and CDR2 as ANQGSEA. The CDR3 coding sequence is TGCAGCGTTGAGGTCCACGGGGGGAACACTGAAGCTTTCTTT. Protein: CSVEVHGGNTEAFF.

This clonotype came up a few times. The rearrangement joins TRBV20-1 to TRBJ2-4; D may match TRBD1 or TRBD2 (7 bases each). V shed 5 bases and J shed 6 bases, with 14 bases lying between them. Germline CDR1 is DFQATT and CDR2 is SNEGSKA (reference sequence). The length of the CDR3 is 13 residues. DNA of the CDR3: TGCAGTGCTCCACAGGGGAGGGGAAACATTCAGTACTTC. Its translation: CSAPQGRGNIQYF.

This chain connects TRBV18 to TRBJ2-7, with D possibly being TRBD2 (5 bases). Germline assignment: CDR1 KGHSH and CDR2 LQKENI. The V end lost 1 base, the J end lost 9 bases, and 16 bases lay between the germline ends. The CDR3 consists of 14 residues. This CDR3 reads CASSPLPGLGGQYF. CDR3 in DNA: TGTGCCAGCTCACCACTCCCCGGTCTTGGAGGGCAGTACTTC.

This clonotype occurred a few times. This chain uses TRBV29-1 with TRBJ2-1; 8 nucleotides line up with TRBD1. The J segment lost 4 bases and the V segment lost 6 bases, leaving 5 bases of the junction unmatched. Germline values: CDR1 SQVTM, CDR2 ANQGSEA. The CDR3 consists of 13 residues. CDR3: CSVIGQGYNEQFF. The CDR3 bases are TGCAGCGTGATTGGACAGGGATACAATGAGCAGTTCTTC.

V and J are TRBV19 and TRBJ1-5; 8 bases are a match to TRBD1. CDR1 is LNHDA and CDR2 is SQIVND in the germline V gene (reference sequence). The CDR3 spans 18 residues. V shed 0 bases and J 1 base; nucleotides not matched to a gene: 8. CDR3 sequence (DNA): TGTGCCAGTAGTATAGATCTCGGACAGGGTGGGAGCAATCAGCCCCAGCATTTT. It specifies CASSIDLGQGGSNQPQHF. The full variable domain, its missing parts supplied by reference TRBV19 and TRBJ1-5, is DGGITQSPKYLFRKEGQNVTLSCEQNLNHDAMYWYRQDPGQGLRLIYYSQIVNDFQKGDIAEGYSVSREKKESFPLTVTSAQKNPTAFYLCASSIDLGQGGSNQPQHFGDGTRLSIL.

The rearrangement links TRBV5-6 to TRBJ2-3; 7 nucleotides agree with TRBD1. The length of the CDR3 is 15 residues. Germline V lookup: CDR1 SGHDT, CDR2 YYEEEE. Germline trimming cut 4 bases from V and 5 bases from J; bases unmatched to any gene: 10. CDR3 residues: CASSIIEGGLDTQYF. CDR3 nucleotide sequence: TGTGCCAGCAGCATAATAGAAGGGGGCTTAGATACGCAGTATTTT. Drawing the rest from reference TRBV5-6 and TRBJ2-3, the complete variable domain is DAGVTQSPTHLIKTRGQQVTLRCSPKSGHDTVSWYQQALGQGPQFIFQYYEEEERQRGNFPDRFSGHQFPNYSSELNVNALLLGDSALYLCASSIIEGGLDTQYFGPGTRLTVL.

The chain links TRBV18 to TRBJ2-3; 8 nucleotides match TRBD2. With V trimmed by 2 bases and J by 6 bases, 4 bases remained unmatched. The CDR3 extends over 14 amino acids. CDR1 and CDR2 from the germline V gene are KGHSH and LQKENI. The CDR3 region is CASSPSGGRDTQYF. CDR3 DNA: TGTGCCAGCTCACCATCGGGGGGGCGTGATACGCAGTATTTT.

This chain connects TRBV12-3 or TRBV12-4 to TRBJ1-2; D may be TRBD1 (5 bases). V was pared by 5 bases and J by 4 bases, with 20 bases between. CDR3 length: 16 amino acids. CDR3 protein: CASSHTTGTLLYGYTF. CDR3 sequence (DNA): TGTGCCAGCAGTCATACAACAGGCACCCTGCTCTATGGCTACACCTTC.

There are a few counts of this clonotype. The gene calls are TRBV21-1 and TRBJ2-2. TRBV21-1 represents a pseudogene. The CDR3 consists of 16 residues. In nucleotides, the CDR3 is TGTGCCAGCAGCAAAGAGGAGCCGAGGAACACCGGGGAGCTGTTTTTT. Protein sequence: CASSKEEPRNTGELFF.

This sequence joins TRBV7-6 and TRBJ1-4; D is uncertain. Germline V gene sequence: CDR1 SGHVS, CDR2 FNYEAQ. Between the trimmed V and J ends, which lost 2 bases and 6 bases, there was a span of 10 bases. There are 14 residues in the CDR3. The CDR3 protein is CASSLILGDEKLFF. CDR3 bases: TGTGCCAGCAGCTTAATATTAGGAGATGAAAAACTGTTTTTT. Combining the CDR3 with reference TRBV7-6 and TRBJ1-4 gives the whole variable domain GAGVSQSPRYKVTKRGQDVALRCDPISGHVSLYWYRQALGQGPEFLTYFNYEAQQDKSGLPNDRFSAERPEGSISTLTIQRTEQRDSAMYRCASSLILGDEKLFFGSGTQLSVL.

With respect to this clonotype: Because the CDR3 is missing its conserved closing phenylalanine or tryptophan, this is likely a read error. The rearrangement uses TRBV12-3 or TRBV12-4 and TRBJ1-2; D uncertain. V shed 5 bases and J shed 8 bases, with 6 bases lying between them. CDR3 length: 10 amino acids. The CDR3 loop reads CASSIRGYTL. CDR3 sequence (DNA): TGTGCCAGCAGTATTCGAGGCTACACCCTC.

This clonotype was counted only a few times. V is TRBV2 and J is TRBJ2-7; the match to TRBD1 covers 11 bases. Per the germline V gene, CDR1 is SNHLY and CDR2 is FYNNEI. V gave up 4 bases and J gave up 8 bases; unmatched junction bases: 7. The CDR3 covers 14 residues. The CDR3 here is CASSATRTGGQQYF. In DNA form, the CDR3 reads TGTGCCAGCAGTGCTACTCGGACAGGGGGCCAGCAGTACTTC.

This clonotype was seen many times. The CDR3 region is CASSYRNSPLHF. The CDR3, as DNA: TGTGCCAGCAGCTACCGTAATTCACCCCTCCACTTT. The rearrangement uses TRBV7-8 and TRBJ1-6; D is unresolved. Trimming cost V 4 bases and J 6 bases, with 4 bases left between them. Germline CDR1 and CDR2: SGHVS and FQNEAQ. CDR3 length: 12 amino acids.

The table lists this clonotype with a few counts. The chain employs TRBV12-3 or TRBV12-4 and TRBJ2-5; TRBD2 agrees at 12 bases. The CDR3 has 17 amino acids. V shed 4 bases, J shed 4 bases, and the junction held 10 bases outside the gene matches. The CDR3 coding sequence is TGTGCCAGCAGTTCTAGCGGGGGGGCCATTGGGTTAGAGACCCAGTACTTC. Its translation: CASSSSGGAIGLETQYF.

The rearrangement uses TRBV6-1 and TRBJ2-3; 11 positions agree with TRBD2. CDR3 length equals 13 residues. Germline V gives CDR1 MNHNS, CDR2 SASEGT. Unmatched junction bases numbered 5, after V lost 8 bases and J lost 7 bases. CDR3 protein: CASQTSGVNTQYF. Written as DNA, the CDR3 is TGTGCCAGCCAGACTAGCGGGGTTAATACGCAGTATTTT.

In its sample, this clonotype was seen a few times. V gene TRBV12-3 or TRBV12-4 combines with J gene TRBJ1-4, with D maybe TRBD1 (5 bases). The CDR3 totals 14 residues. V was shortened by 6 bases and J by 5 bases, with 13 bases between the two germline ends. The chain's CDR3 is CASRTGTGNEKLFF. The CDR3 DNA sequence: TGTGCCAGCAGAACCGGGACGGGGAATGAAAAACTGTTTTTT.

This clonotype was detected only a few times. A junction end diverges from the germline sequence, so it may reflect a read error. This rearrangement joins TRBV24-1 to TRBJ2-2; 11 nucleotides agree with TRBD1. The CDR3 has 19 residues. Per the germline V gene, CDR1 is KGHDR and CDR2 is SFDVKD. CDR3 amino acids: CAASEWTGGAGRGTGELFF. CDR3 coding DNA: TGTGCCGCCAGTGAATGGACAGGGGGCGCGGGCCGCGGCACCGGGGAGCTGTTTTTT.

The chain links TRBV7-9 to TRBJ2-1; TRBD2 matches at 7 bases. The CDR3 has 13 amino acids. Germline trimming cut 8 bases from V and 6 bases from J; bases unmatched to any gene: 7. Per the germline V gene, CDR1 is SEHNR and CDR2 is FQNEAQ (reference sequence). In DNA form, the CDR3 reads TGTGCCAGCGGAGGACTAGTCTCCAATGAGCAGTTCTTC. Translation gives CASGGLVSNEQFF.

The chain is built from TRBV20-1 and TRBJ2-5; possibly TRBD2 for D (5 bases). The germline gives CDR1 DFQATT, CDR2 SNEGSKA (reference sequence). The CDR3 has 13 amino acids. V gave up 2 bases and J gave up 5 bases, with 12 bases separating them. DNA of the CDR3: TGCAGTGCTAGAAACGGGAAGAAGGAGACCCAGTACTTC. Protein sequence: CSARNGKKETQYF.

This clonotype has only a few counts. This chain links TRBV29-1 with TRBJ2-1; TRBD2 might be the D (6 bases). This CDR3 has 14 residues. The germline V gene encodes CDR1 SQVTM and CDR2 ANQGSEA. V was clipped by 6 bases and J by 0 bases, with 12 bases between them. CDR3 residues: CSVDPAGSYNEQFF. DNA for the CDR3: TGCAGCGTGGACCCAGCGGGCTCCTACAATGAGCAGTTCTTC.

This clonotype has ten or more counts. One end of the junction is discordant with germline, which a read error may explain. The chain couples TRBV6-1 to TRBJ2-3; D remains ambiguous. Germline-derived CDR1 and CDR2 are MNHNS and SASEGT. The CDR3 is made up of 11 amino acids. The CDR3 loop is CASSEVDTQYF. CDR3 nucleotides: TGCGCCAGCAGTGAGGTTGATACGCAGTATTTT.

In nucleotides, the CDR3 is TGCGCCAGCAGCCAAGAAGGTAGAACCGAGCAGTACGTC. Protein: CASSQEGRTEQYV. The V gene is TRBV4-1, the J gene TRBJ2-1; D gene unclear. The assigned J gene may be wrong: the sequence end matches TRBJ2-7 better. Germline loops: CDR1 MGHRA, CDR2 YSYEKL. This CDR3 is built from 13 residues.

CDR3 sequence (DNA): TGCGCCAGCAGCCTAGCGGCCCGTGATACAGATACGCAGTATTTT. It translates to CASSLAARDTDTQYF. The chain uses TRBV5-1 and TRBJ2-3, with 7 bases that match TRBD2. Germline CDR1 and CDR2: SGHRS and YFSETQ. J lost 3 bases, V lost 4 bases, and 8 bases had no gene match. This CDR3 has 15 residues.

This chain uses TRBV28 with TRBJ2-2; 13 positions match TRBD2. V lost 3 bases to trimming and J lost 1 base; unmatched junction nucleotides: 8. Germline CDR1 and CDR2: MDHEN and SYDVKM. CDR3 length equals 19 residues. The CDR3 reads CASSFLIGLAGVNTGELFF. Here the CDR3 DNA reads TGTGCCAGCAGTTTCCTGATAGGACTAGCGGGAGTGAACACCGGGGAGCTGTTTTTT.

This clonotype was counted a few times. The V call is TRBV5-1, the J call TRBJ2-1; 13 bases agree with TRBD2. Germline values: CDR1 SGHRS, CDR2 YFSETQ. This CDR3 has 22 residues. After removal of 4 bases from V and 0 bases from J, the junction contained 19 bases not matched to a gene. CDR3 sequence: CASSPPNLLTSGRHSSYNEQFF. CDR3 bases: TGCGCCAGCAGCCCGCCCAATCTTCTGACTAGCGGGAGGCATAGCTCCTACAATGAGCAGTTCTTC.

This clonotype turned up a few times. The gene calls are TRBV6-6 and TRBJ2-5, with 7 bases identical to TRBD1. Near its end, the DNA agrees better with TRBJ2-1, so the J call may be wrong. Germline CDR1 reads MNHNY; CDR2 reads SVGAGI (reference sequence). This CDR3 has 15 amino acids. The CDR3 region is CASTDGRDSNNEQFF. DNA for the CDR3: TGTGCCAGCACGGACGGCAGGGACAGTAACAATGAGCAGTTCTTC.

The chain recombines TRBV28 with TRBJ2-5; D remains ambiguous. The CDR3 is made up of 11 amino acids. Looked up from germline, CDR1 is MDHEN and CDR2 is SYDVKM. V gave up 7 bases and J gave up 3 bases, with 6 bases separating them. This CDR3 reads CASKAEETQYF. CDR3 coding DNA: TGTGCCAGCAAAGCAGAAGAGACCCAGTACTTC.